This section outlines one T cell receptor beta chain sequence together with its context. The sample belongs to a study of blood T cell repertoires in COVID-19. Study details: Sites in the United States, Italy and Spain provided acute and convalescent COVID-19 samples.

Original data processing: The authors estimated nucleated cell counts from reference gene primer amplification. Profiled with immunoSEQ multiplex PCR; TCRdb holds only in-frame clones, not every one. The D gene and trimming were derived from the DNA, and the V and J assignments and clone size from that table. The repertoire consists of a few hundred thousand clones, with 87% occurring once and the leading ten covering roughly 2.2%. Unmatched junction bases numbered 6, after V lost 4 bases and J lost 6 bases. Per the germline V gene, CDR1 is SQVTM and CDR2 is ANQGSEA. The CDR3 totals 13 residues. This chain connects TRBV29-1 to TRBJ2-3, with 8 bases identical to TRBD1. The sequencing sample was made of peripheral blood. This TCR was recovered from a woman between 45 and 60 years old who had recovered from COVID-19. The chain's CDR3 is CSVGTGREDTQYF. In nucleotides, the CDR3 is TGCAGCGTTGGGACAGGGAGAGAGGATACGCAGTATTTT.